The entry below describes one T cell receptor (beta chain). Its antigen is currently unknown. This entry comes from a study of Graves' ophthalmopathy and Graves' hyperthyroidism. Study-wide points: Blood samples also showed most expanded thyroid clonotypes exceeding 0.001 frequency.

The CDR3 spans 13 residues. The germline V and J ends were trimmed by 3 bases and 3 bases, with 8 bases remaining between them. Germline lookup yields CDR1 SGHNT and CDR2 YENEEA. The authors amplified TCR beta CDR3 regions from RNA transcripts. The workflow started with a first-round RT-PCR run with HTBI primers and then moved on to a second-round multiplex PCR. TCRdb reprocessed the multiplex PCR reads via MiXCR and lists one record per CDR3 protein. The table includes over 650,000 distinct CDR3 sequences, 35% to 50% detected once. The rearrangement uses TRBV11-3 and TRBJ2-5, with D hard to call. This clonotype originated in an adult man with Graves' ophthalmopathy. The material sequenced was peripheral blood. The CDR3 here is CASSFEIEETQYF. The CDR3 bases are TGTGCCAGCAGCTTTGAAATAGAAGAGACCCAGTACTTC.